The 3 T cell receptor beta chains below were found in one sample sequenced in a study of blood T cell repertoires in COVID-19. Libraries were prepared by immunoSEQ multiplex PCR; TCRdb keeps only in-frame clonotypes and omits some of them. The top ten clones hold roughly 15% of a sample with about 160,000 clones, approximately 78% of them seen once. The sample was peripheral blood. Receptors originate from a human donor with acute or convalescent COVID-19. The donor label of this sample is uncertain.

V is TRBV6-5 and J is TRBJ1-4, with TRBD1 matching 11 bases. The CDR3 consists of 15 residues. V was clipped by 11 bases and J by 0 bases; unmatched bases: 5. Germline CDR1 and CDR2: MNHEY and SVGAGI. The CDR3 sequence is CALRDRGSTNEKLFF. Written as DNA, the CDR3 is TGTGCCCTCCGGGACAGGGGGTCAACTAATGAAAAACTGTTTTTT.

The chain has TRBV5-4 and TRBJ1-6; 7 nucleotides align to TRBD1. Germline CDR1 and CDR2: SGHNT and YYREEE (reference sequence). Germline trimming cut 4 bases from V and 6 bases from J; bases unmatched to any gene: 4. The length of the CDR3 is 14 residues. The CDR3 region is CASSTTGFNSPLHF. In DNA form, the CDR3 reads TGTGCCAGCAGCACGACAGGGTTTAATTCACCCCTCCACTTT.

The genes are TRBV15 and TRBJ2-1, with D possibly TRBD2 on 6 matching bases. The length of the CDR3 is 14 residues. Germline assignment: CDR1 LNHNV and CDR2 YYDKDF (reference sequence). V lost 5 bases and J lost 7, with 15 bases in between. Here the CDR3 DNA reads TGTGCCACCAGCGGGGGGATCGGTGGGAATGAGCAGTTCTTC. Amino acid sequence: CATSGGIGGNEQFF. The full variable domain, completed using reference TRBV15 and TRBJ2-1, is DAMVIQNPRYQVTQFGKPVTLSCSQTLNHNVMYWYQQKSSQAPKLLFHYYDKDFNNEADTPDNFQSRRPNTSFCFLDIRSPGLGDTAMYLCATSGGIGGNEQFFGPGTRLTVL.